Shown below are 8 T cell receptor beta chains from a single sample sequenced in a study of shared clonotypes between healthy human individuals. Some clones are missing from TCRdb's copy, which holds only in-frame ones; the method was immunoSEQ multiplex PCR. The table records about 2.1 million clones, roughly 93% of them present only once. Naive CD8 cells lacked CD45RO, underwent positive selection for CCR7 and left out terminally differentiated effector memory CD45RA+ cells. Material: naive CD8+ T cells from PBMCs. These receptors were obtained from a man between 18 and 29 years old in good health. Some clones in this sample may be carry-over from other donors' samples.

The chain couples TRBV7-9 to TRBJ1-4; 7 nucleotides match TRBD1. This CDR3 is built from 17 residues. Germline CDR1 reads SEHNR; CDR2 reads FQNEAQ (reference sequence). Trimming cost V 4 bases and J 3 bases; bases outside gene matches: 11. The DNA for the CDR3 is TGTGCCAGCAGCTCCAGGGGGGTCCATAGCCCTAATGAAAAACTGTTTTTT. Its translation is CASSSRGVHSPNEKLFF.

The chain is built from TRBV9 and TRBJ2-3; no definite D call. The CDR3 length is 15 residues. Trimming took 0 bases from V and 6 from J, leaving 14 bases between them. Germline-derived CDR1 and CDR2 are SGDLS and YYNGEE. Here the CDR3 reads CASSVEWSFGDTQYF. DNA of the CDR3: TGTGCCAGCAGCGTAGAGTGGTCCTTTGGGGATACGCAGTATTTT.

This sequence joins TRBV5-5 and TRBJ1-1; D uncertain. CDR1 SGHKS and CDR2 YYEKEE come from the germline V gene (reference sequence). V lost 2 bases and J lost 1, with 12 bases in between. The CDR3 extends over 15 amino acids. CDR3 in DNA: TGTGCCAGCAGCTTTTCGCCCACCTGGAACACTGAAGCTTTCTTT. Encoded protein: CASSFSPTWNTEAFF.

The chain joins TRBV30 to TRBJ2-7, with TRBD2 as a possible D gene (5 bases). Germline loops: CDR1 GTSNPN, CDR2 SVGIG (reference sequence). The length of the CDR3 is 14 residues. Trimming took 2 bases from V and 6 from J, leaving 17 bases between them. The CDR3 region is CAWSTGDVIGEQYF. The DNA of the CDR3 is TGTGCCTGGAGTACCGGGGATGTTATAGGCGAGCAGTACTTC.

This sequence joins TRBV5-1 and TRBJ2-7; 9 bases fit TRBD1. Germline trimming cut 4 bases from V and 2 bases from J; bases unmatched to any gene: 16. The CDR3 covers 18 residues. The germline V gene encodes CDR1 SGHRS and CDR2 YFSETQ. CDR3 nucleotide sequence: TGCGCCAGCAGCCCGAGTCCTTCAAGACAGGGGGACGCCTACGAGCAGTACTTC. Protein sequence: CASSPSPSRQGDAYEQYF. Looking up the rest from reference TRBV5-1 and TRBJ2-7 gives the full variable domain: KAGVTQTPRYLIKTRGQQVTLSCSPISGHRSVSWYQQTPGQGLQFLFEYFSETQRNKGNFPGRFSGRQFSNSRSEMNVSTLELGDSALYLCASSPSPSRQGDAYEQYFGPGTRLTVT.

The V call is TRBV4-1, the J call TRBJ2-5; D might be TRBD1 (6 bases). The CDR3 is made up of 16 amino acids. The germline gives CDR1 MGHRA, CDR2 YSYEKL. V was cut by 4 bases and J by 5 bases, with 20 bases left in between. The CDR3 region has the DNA TGCGCCAGCAGCCCCTTTCGTATGGGGGCGCAGGAGACCCAGTACTTC. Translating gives CASSPFRMGAQETQYF.

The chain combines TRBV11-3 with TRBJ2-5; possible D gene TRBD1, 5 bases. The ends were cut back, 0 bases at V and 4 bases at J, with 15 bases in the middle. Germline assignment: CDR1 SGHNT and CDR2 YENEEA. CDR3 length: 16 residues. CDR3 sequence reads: CASSLEGLILGETQYF. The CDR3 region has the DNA TGTGCCAGCAGCTTAGAGGGGCTTATCCTGGGAGAGACCCAGTACTTC. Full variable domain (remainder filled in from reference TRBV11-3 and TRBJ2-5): EAGVVQSPRYKIIEKKQPVAFWCNPISGHNTLYWYLQNLGQGPELLIRYENEEAVDDSQLPKDRFSAERLKGVDSTLKIQPAELGDSAVYLCASSLEGLILGETQYFGPGTRLLVL.

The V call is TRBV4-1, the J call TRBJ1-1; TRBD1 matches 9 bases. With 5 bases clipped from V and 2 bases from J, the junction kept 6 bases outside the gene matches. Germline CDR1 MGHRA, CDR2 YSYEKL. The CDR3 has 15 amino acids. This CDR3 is CASSRNRGPNTEAFF. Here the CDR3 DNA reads TGCGCCAGCAGCAGAAACAGGGGGCCTAACACTGAAGCTTTCTTT.